Listed below are T cell receptor beta chains from one sample, sequenced in a study of shared clonotypes between healthy human individuals. The assay was immunoSEQ multiplex PCR, and TCRdb's table has in-frame clones only and misses some. The table shows about 2 million clones, with over 85% occurring only once. Sequencing was performed on naive CD8+ T cells sorted from blood. Receptors originate from a man younger than 30 in good health. Both conserved end residues are trimmed from each CDR3. Size is omitted from some rows. Given values are once, few, many or a class for expanded clones.

v_gene,j_gene,abundance,CDR3aa
TRBV4-3,TRBJ2-1,.,ASSQDRGGVSNEQF
TRBV6-1,TRBJ1-1,.,ASVDLNTEAF
TRBV19,TRBJ2-1,.,ASSYDFYNEQF
TRBV6-6,TRBJ2-7,.,ASSYSFGTSYEQY
TRBV4-1,TRBJ2-7,.,ASSQGRGSYEQY
TRBV30,TRBJ1-5,.,AWTSGTSSNQPQH
TRBV7-9,TRBJ2-5,.,ASSVGVETQY
TRBV9,TRBJ2-7,.,ASSEGTGYEQY
TRBV5-5,TRBJ2-7,.,ASSLASADSYEQY
TRBV7-9,TRBJ1-1,.,ASSSISGGSEAF
TRBV11-2,TRBJ2-7,once,ASSLDRGAFYEQY
TRBV29-1,TRBJ1-6,.,SVESPGQGVVIPLH
TRBV12-5,TRBJ2-7,.,ASGFSEAGWYEQY
TRBV2,TRBJ2-1,.,ASSPLPPMTAGNEQF
TRBV21-1,TRBJ2-7,.,ASPGQGTSYEQY
TRBV6-6,TRBJ2-7,.,ASSNPGREQY
TRBV5-4,TRBJ2-1,.,ASSLGEVTGEQF
TRBV11-2,TRBJ1-1,.,ASSYTTGNTEAF
TRBV6-5,TRBJ2-2,.,ASSYGTATGELF
TRBV7-9,TRBJ1-3,.,ASSPKTGGASGNTIY
TRBV27,TRBJ2-7,.,ASSLKREGYEQY
TRBV7-9,TRBJ1-2,.,ASSLVAGDYYGYT
TRBV27,TRBJ2-7,.,ASSLGTHGYEQY
TRBV5-1,TRBJ2-1,once,ASSLGLAGPYNEQF
TRBV7-9,TRBJ2-7,.,ASSLGILGRESSEQY
TRBV15,TRBJ2-4,.,ATSRAENIQY
TRBV18,TRBJ1-1,.,ASPRLIEGAIDTEAF
TRBV6-6,TRBJ2-7,.,ASSPGQAVQY
TRBV5-1,TRBJ2-6,.,ASRLGQGEANVLT
TRBV5-5,TRBJ2-3,.,ASSLVDTQY
TRBV28,TRBJ2-1,.,ASSLGLEQF
TRBV5-6,TRBJ2-1,.,ASSHQENEQF
TRBV27,TRBJ2-2,.,ASSASPGHHTGELF
TRBV27,TRBJ2-7,.,ASSHGASSYEQY
TRBV5-1,TRBJ2-7,.,ASSLTGDSEQY
TRBV7-8,TRBJ1-1,once,ASSHTGVDTEAF
TRBV9,TRBJ2-7,.,ASSVGAGRYEQY
TRBV27,TRBJ1-4,.,ASSLLGGSGEKLF
TRBV30,TRBJ2-7,once,AWSVGTPNEQY
TRBV5-1,TRBJ2-2,.,ASRYQAGATGELF
TRBV23-1,TRBJ2-7,.,ATSPGRTGSSYEQY
TRBV4-3,TRBJ2-1,.,ASSQEETSGSSEQF
TRBV4-1,TRBJ2-5,.,ASSQDLLQETQY
TRBV5-5,TRBJ2-7,.,ASSSRDAVLEQY
TRBV5-5,TRBJ2-7,once,ASSLAGATYEQY
TRBV5-1,TRBJ2-5,.,ASSWVREGETQY
TRBV25-1,TRBJ1-3,.,ASSLTGAGNTIY
TRBV7-9,TRBJ1-4,.,ASIREGLNEKLF
TRBV6-1,TRBJ2-3,.,ASPEAGGPPDTQY
TRBV10-1,TRBJ1-1,.,ASSFYREGSTEAF
TRBV27,TRBJ2-5,.,ASSPGLVGETQY
TRBV5-1,TRBJ1-1,.,ASSIWTGGLRNTEAF
TRBV6-6,TRBJ2-7,.,ASSKTSGINEQY
TRBV11-2,TRBJ2-1,.,ASRPGQSSYNEQF
TRBV7-2,TRBJ2-7,once,ASSLVSSGDSYEQY
TRBV9,TRBJ2-7,once,ASSVEGQGPTYEQY
TRBV29-1,TRBJ2-2,.,TLEGRRDRNTGELF
TRBV5-6,TRBJ2-7,few,ASSLGGGLHGAYEQY
TRBV10-3,TRBJ2-7,.,AISVELSYEQY